The 9 T cell receptor beta chains below all came from one sample that was sequenced in a study of blood T cell repertoires in COVID-19. Method: immunoSEQ multiplex PCR; TCRdb's copy keeps in-frame clones and lacks some. This sample has about 130,000 clones, with 75% to 90% found just once. Sequencing was performed on peripheral blood. The receptors were sampled from a human donor in a cohort sampled during active COVID-19.

The CDR3 DNA is TGCGCCAGCAGCTTGGGCAGCGGGAGAACAGATACGCAGTATTTT. Protein sequence: CASSLGSGRTDTQYF. The rearrangement uses TRBV5-1 and TRBJ2-3, with 8 bases identical to TRBD2. CDR3 length equals 15 residues. V was clipped by 0 bases and J by 3 bases; unmatched bases: 3. CDR1 and CDR2 (germline): SGHRS, YFSETQ.

This sequence joins TRBV5-1 and TRBJ2-3; D might be TRBD1 (5 bases). V lost 7 bases, J lost 2 bases, and 17 bases lay in between. The germline V gene encodes CDR1 SGHRS and CDR2 YFSETQ. The CDR3 extends over 15 amino acids. This chain's CDR3 is CASSNDWGHTDTQYF. The CDR3 DNA reads as TGCGCCAGCTCGAACGACTGGGGCCACACAGATACGCAGTATTTT.

V is TRBV29-1 and J is TRBJ2-7; 10 bases are a match to TRBD1. Germline CDR1 and CDR2: SQVTM and ANQGSEA. The CDR3 spans 14 residues. Losses at the gene ends were 8 bases for V and 1 base for J; bases not matched to a gene: 8. In DNA, the CDR3 is TGCAGCCTAGGGACAGGGGAGAGGTCCTACGAGCAGTACGTC. Translated, it gives CSLGTGERSYEQYV.

The table lists this clone with a count of one. The rearrangement joins TRBV5-1 to TRBJ2-2; D might be TRBD2 (6 bases). Germline-derived CDR1 and CDR2 are SGHRS and YFSETQ. This CDR3 spans 16 amino acids. The V end lost 0 bases, the J end lost 5 bases, and 14 bases lay between the germline ends. CDR3 in amino acids: CASSLAAGPGTGELFF. The CDR3 coding sequence is TGCGCCAGCAGCTTGGCTGCGGGGCCCGGTACCGGGGAGCTGTTTTTT. Complete variable domain (other parts from reference TRBV5-1 and TRBJ2-2): KAGVTQTPRYLIKTRGQQVTLSCSPISGHRSVSWYQQTPGQGLQFLFEYFSETQRNKGNFPGRFSGRQFSNSRSEMNVSTLELGDSALYLCASSLAAGPGTGELFFGEGSRLTVL.

The rearrangement links TRBV11-2 to TRBJ2-1; 9 bases map to TRBD1. The J segment lost 6 bases and the V segment lost 5 bases, leaving 5 bases of the junction unmatched. The CDR3 is 14 amino acids. Germline values: CDR1 SGHAT, CDR2 FQNNGV. The CDR3 DNA is TGTGCCAGCAGCGGGGACAGGGTCGGCAATGAGCAGTTCTTC. This translates into CASSGDRVGNEQFF.

The gene calls are TRBV3-1 (or the pseudogene TRBV3-2) and TRBJ2-1, with D possibly matching TRBD1 (6 bases). The CDR3 runs to 14 residues. Germline assignment: CDR1 LGHDT and CDR2 YNNKEL (reference sequence). V lost 3 bases to trimming and J lost 9 bases, with 15 bases between them. The DNA of the CDR3 is TGTGCCAGCAGCCATGGTTCAGTAGGGGGTGAGCAGTTCTTC. This sequence encodes CASSHGSVGGEQFF.

The chain carries TRBV25-1 and TRBJ1-1; 7 bases are shared with TRBD1. With V trimmed by 4 bases and J by 2 bases, 7 bases remained unmatched. Germline CDR1 reads MGHDK; CDR2 reads SYGVNS. The CDR3 spans 15 residues. CDR3 sequence reads: CASSGTGGFNTEAFF. CDR3 coding DNA: TGTGCCAGCAGTGGGACAGGTGGATTTAACACTGAAGCTTTCTTT.

The chain links TRBV5-1 to TRBJ1-3, with 8 bases identical to TRBD1. CDR3 length: 17 residues. From germline, CDR1 is SGHRS and CDR2 YFSETQ. The V segment lost 1 base and the J segment 2 bases; nucleotides outside the gene matches: 8. The CDR3 sequence is CASSLRPGQGTGNTIYF. As DNA, the CDR3 is TGCGCCAGCAGCTTGAGGCCTGGACAGGGTACTGGAAACACCATATATTTT. Full variable domain (missing parts from reference TRBV5-1 and TRBJ1-3): KAGVTQTPRYLIKTRGQQVTLSCSPISGHRSVSWYQQTPGQGLQFLFEYFSETQRNKGNFPGRFSGRQFSNSRSEMNVSTLELGDSALYLCASSLRPGQGTGNTIYFGEGSWLTVV.

The genes are TRBV19 and TRBJ2-1; D may be TRBD1 (6 bases). With 4 bases removed from V and 2 bases from J, the gap between germline ends came to 15 bases. This CDR3 is built from 16 residues. CDR1 is LNHDA and CDR2 is SQIVND in the germline V gene (reference sequence). The CDR3 bases are TGTGCCAGTAGTAAGACAGGTCCTACCCCCTACAATGAGCAGTTCTTC. It is translated as CASSKTGPTPYNEQFF.